One T cell receptor beta chain is described in this entry. Germline CDR1 and CDR2: KGHSH and LQKENI. V was clipped by 2 bases and J by 0 bases, with 11 bases between them. The CDR3 runs to 16 residues. This sample was included in a study of blood T cell repertoires in COVID-19. Study in general: The study drew acute and convalescent COVID-19 samples from the United States, Italy and Spain. T cells, B-cell-depleted T cells, or PBMCs provided the cDNA or gDNA that served as material.

Methods used by the authors: Reference gene primer amplification in the assay estimated nucleated cell counts. Assay: immunoSEQ multiplex PCR; the TCRdb copy retains only in-frame clones and omits some. Clone size and the V and J calls come from that table; the DNA yielded D and trimming. Counted here are 100,000 to 150,000 clones, about 88% occurring once; the ten biggest clones make up over 1%. The sequenced material came from peripheral blood. The J gene is TRBJ1-5, the V gene TRBV18, with TRBD1 as a possible D gene (5 bases). This receptor was taken from a woman of 80 years or more with acute or convalescent COVID-19. In DNA, the CDR3 is TGTGCCAGCTCACCAGGGACTGGCATTAGCAATCAGCCCCAGCATTTT. Amino acids: CASSPGTGISNQPQHF.